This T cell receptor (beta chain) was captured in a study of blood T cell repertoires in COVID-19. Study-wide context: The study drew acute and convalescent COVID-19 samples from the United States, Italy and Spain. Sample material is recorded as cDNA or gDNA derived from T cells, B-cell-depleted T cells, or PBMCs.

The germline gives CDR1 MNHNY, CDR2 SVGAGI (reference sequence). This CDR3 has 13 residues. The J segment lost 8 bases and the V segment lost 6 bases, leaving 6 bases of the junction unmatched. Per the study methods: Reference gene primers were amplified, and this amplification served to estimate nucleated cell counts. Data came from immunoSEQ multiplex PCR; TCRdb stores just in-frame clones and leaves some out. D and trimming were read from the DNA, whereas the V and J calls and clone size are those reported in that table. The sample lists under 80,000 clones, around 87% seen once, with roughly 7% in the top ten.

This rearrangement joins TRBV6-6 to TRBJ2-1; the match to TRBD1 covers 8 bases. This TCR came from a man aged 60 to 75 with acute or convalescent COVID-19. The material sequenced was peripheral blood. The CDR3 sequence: CASREDRADEQFF. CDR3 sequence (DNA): TGTGCCAGCAGGGAGGACAGGGCCGATGAGCAGTTCTTC.